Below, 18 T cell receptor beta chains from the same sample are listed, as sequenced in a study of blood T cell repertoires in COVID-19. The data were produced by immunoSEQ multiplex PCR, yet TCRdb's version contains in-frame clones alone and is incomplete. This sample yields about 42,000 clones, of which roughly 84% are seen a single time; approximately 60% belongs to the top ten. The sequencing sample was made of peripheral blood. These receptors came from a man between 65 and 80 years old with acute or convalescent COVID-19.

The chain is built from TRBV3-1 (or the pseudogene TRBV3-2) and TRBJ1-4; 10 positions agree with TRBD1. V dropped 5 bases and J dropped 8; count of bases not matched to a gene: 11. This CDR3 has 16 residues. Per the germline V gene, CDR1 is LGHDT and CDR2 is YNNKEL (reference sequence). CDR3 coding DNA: TGTGCCAGCAGCACCACGAGGACAGGGGGAAGGGAAAAACTGTTTTTT. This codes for CASSTTRTGGREKLFF.

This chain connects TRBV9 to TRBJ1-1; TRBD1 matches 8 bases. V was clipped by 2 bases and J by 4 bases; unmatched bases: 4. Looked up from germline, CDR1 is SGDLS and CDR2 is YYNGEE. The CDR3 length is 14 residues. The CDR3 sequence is CASSVGDRFTEAFF. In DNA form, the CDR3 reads TGTGCCAGCAGCGTCGGGGACAGGTTCACTGAAGCTTTCTTT.

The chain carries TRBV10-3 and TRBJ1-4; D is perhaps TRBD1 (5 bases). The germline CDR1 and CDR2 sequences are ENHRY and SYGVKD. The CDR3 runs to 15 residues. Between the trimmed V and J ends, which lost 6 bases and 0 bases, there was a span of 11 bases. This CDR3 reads CAISRTGATNEKLFF. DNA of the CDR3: TGTGCCATCAGCCGCACAGGAGCAACTAATGAAAAACTGTTTTTT.

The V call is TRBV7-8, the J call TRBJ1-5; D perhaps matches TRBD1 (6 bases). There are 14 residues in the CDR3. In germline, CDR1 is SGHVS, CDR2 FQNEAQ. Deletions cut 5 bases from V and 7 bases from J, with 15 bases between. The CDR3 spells CASSLQGRGQPQHF. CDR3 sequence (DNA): TGTGCCAGCAGCCTACAGGGCCGTGGACAGCCCCAGCATTTT.

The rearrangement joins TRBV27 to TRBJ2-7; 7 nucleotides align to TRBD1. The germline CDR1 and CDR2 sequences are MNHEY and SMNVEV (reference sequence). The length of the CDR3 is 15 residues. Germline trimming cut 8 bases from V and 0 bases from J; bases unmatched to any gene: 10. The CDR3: CASGSSGTVSYEQYF. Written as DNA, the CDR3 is TGTGCCAGCGGCTCTTCCGGGACAGTCTCCTACGAGCAGTACTTC.

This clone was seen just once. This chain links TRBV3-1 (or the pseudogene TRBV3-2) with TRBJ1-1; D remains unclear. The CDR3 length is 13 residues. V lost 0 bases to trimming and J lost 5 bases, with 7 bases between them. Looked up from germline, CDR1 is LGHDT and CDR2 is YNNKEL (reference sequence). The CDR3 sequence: CASSQEGRTEAFF. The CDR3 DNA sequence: TGTGCCAGCAGCCAAGAAGGGAGGACTGAAGCTTTCTTT.

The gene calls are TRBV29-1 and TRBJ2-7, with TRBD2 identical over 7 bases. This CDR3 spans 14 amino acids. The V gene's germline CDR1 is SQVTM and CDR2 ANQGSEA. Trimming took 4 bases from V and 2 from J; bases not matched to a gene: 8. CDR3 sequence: CSVVRTSVTYEQYF. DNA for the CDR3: TGCAGCGTTGTGAGGACTAGTGTAACCTACGAGCAGTACTTC.

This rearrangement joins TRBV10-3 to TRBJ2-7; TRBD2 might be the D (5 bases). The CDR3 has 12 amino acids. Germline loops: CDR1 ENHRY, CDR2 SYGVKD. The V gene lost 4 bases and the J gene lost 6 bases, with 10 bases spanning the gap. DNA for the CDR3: TGTGCCATCAGTGGGAGGATAGGCGAGCAGTACTTC. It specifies CAISGRIGEQYF.

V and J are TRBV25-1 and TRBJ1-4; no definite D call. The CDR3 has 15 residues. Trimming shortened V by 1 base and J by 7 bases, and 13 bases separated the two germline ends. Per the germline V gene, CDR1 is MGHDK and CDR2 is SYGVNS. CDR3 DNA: TGTGCCAGCAGTGAATTTGTTCTCTCGGGTGAAAAACTGTTTTTT. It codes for CASSEFVLSGEKLFF.

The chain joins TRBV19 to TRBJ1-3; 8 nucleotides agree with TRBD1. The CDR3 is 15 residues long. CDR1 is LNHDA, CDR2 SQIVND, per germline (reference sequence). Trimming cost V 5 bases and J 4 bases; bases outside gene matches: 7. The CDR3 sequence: CASSPRQGPGNTIYF. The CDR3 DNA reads TGTGCCAGTAGTCCCCGACAGGGGCCCGGAAACACCATATATTTT.

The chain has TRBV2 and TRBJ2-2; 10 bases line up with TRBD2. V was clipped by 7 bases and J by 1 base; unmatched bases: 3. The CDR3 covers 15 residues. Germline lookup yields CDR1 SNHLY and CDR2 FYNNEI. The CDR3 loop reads CASTRTSGNTGELFF. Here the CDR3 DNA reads TGTGCCAGCACTCGGACTAGCGGGAACACCGGGGAGCTGTTTTTT.

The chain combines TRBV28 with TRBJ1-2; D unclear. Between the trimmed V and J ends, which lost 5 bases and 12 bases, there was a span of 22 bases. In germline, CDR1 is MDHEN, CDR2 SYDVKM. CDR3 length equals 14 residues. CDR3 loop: CASSRVSQAAGNTF. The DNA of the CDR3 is TGTGCCAGCAGTCGGGTATCACAAGCCGCGGGTAACACCTTC.

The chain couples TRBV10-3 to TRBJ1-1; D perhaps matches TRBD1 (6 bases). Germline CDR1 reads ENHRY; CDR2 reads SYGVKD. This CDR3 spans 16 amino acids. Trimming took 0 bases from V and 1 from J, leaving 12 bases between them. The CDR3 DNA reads TGTGCCATCAGTGAGTCTCCCCGGACAGAGAACACTGAAGCTTTCTTT. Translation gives CAISESPRTENTEAFF.

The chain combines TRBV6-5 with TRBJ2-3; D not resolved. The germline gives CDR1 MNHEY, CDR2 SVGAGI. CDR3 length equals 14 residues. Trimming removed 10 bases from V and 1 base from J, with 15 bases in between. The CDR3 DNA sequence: TGTGCCACTCTCACCCGTCAGGGCACAGATACGCAGTATTTT. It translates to CATLTRQGTDTQYF.

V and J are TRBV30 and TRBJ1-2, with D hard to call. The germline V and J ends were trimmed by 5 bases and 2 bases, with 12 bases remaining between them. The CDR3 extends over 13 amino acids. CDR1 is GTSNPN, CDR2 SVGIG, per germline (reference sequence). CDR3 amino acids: CAWGEAGNYGYTF. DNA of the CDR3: TGTGCCTGGGGAGAAGCCGGGAACTATGGCTACACCTTC.

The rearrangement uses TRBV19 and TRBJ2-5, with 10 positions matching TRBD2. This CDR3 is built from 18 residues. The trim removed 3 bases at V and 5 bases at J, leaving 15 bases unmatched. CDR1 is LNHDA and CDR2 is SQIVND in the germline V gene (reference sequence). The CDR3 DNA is TGTGCCAGTAGTATCCGAGGGCTAGCGGGGGCCCCCGGGGAGACCCAGTACTTC. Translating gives CASSIRGLAGAPGETQYF.

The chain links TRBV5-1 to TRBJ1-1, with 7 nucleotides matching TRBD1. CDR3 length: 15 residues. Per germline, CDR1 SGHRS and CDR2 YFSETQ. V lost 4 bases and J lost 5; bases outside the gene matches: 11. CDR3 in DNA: TGCGCCAGCAGCATTTCATACAGGGGCGGAACTGAAGCTTTCTTT. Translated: CASSISYRGGTEAFF.

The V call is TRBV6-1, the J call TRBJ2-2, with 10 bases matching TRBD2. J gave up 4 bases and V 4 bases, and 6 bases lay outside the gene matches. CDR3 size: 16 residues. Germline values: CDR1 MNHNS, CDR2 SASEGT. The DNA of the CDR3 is TGTGCCAGCAGTGTGGCGAGCGGGAGGGCCACCGGGGAGCTGTTTTTT. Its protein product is CASSVASGRATGELFF.